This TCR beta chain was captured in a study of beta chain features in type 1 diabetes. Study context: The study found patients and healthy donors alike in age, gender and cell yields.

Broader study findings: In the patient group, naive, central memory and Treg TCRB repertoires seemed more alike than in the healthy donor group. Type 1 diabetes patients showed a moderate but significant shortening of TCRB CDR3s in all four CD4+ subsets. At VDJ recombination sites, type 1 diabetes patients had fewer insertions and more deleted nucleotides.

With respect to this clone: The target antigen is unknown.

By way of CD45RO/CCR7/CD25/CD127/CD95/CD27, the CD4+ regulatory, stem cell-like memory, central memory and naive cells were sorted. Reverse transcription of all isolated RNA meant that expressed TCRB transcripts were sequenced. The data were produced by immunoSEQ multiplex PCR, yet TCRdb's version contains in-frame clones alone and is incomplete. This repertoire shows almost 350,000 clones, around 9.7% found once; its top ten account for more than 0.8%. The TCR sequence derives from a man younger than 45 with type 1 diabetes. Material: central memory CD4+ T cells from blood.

The chain's CDR3 is CASSLSWGQGTYEQYF. CDR3 DNA: TGTGCCAGCAGCTTATCCTGGGGACAGGGGACCTACGAGCAGTACTTC. The rearrangement joins TRBV11-2 to TRBJ2-7; TRBD1 matches 10 bases. V lost 2 bases and J lost 2; bases outside the gene matches: 6. Per germline, CDR1 SGHAT and CDR2 FQNNGV. The CDR3 is 16 amino acids. Looking up the rest from reference TRBV11-2 and TRBJ2-7 gives the full variable domain: EAGVAQSPRYKIIEKRQSVAFWCNPISGHATLYWYQQILGQGPKLLIQFQNNGVVDDSQLPKDRFSAERLKGVDSTLKIQPAKLEDSAVYLCASSLSWGQGTYEQYFGPGTRLTVT.